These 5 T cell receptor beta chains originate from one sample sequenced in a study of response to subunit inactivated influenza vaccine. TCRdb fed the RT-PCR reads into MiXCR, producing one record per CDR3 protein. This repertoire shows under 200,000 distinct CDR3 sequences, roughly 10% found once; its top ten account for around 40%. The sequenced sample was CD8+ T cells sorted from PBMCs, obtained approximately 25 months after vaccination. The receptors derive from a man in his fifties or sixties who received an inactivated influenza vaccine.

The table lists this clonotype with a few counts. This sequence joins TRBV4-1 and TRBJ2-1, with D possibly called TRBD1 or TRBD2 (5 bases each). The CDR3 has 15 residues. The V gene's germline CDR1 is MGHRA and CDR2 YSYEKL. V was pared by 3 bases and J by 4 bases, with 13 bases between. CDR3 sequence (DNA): TGCGCCAGCAGCCAGTCAGGGACGGGGTACAATGAGCAGTTCTTC. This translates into CASSQSGTGYNEQFF.

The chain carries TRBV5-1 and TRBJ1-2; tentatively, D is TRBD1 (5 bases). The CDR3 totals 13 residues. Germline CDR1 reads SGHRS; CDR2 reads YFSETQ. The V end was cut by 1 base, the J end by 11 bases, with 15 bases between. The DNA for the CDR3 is TGCGCCAGCAGCTTGCCCCCGACGGGACCTTACACCTTC. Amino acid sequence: CASSLPPTGPYTF.

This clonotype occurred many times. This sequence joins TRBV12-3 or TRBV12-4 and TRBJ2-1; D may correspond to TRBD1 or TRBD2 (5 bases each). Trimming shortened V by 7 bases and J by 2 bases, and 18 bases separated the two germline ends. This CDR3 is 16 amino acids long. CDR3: CASTPMGVVPYNEQFF. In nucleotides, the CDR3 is TGTGCCAGCACTCCGATGGGGGTGGTTCCCTACAATGAGCAGTTCTTC.

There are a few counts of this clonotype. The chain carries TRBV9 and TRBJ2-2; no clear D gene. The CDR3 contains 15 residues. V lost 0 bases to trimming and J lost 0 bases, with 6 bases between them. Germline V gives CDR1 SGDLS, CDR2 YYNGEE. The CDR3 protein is CASSVAYPNTGELFF. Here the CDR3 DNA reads TGTGCCAGCAGCGTAGCCTACCCGAACACCGGGGAGCTGTTTTTT.

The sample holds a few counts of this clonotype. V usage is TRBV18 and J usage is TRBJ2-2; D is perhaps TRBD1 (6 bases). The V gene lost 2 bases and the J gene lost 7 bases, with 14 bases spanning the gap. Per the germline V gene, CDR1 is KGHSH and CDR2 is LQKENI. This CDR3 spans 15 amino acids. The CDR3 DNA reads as TGTGCCAGCTCACCATCGCACAGGGTTGTCGGGGAGCTGTTTTTT. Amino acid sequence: CASSPSHRVVGELFF.